Listed below are T cell receptor beta chains from one sample, sequenced in a study of a mutant IDH1 vaccine in newly diagnosed glioma. Profiled with immunoSEQ multiplex PCR; TCRdb holds only in-frame clones, not every one. The sample yields 25,000 to 35,000 clones, roughly nine tenths seen once. The starting material was PBMCs, obtained from a glioma patient treated with radiotherapy, temozolomide or both. These receptor sequences come from a woman in her 40s with glioma. Both conserved end residues are trimmed from each CDR3.

J gene | V gene | CDR3 length | CDR3 protein
TRBJ2-7 | TRBV30 | 11 | AWSDGASYEQY
TRBJ1-4 | TRBV18 | 17 | ASSLKGQRAPNVDEKLF
TRBJ1-1 | TRBV4-1 | 13 | ASSQGLLRGSGAF
TRBJ2-7 | TRBV19 | 13 | ASSRLAGGTYEQY
TRBJ2-7 | TRBV28 | 12 | ASSLDTGTYEQY
TRBJ2-1 | TRBV5-1 | 14 | ASSFGGGGARNEQF
TRBJ2-1 | TRBV7-9 | 14 | ASSLIGLAGGVEQF
TRBJ2-6 | TRBV2 | 17 | ASSQQGVTAGSGANVLT
TRBJ1-1 | TRBV29-1 | 11 | SVGQRRNTEAF
TRBJ1-2 | TRBV29-1 | 10 | SVYRDGYGYT
TRBJ1-2 | TRBV7-9 | 12 | ASSLVPQNYGYT
TRBJ2-2 | TRBV29-1 | 11 | SADGRSAGELF
TRBJ2-7 | TRBV6-1 | 10 | ASSVLDYEQY
TRBJ1-1 | TRBV6-1 | 11 | ASRWAGGTEAF
TRBJ1-5 | TRBV2 | 12 | ASSGTGGSQPQH
TRBJ1-3 | TRBV5-1 | 13 | ASSPWDRSVDTIY
TRBJ2-3 | TRBV15 | 16 | ATSRDLGAGAGTDTQY
TRBJ2-5 | TRBV6-5 | 13 | ASRPGDRESETQY
TRBJ1-1 | TRBV6-5 | 12 | ASRTGTSLAEAF
TRBJ2-5 | TRBV5-4 | 13 | ASAGNVGIQETQY
TRBJ1-2 | TRBV2 | 11 | ASEEGASYGYT
TRBJ1-5 | TRBV29-1 | 11 | SVQGYSNQPQH
TRBJ1-6 | TRBV7-2 | 13 | ASSRDRDRGSPLH
TRBJ2-3 | TRBV7-6 | 11 | ASSNPGGDTQY
TRBJ2-5 | TRBV6-5 | 13 | ASSYYGQIGETQY
TRBJ1-6 | TRBV4-3 | 13 | ASSQGFQGKSPLH
TRBJ2-2 | TRBV25-1 | 12 | ASSRGEDTGELF
TRBJ2-4 | TRBV28 | 14 | ASSFQGFLAKNIQY
TRBJ1-6 | TRBV2 | 12 | ASKGLGYNSPLH
TRBJ1-6 | TRBV4-3 | 13 | ASSRQTFGNSPLH
TRBJ2-7 | TRBV30 | 11 | AWQLAGEYEQY
TRBJ1-6 | TRBV6-5 | 13 | ASSSPGVGYSPLH
TRBJ1-1 | TRBV6-6 | 14 | ASSYGGVPLNTEAF
TRBJ1-5 | TRBV6-6 | 12 | ASSSDGTNQPQH
TRBJ2-7 | TRBV4-1 | 14 | ASSQGRIAGSYEQY
TRBJ1-5 | TRBV6-6 | 12 | ASSTGTGNQPQH
TRBJ2-2 | TRBV2 | 9 | ASSYTGELF
TRBJ2-7 | TRBV6-1 | 12 | ASSEPAESYEQY
TRBJ2-7 | TRBV6-5 | 12 | ASSYGTGLDEQY
TRBJ2-1 | TRBV10-3 | 12 | AIKGAALYNEQF
TRBJ2-5 | TRBV5-4 | 12 | ASSPGSGQETQY
TRBJ2-2 | TRBV5-5 | 14 | ASSLEGVAPPGELF